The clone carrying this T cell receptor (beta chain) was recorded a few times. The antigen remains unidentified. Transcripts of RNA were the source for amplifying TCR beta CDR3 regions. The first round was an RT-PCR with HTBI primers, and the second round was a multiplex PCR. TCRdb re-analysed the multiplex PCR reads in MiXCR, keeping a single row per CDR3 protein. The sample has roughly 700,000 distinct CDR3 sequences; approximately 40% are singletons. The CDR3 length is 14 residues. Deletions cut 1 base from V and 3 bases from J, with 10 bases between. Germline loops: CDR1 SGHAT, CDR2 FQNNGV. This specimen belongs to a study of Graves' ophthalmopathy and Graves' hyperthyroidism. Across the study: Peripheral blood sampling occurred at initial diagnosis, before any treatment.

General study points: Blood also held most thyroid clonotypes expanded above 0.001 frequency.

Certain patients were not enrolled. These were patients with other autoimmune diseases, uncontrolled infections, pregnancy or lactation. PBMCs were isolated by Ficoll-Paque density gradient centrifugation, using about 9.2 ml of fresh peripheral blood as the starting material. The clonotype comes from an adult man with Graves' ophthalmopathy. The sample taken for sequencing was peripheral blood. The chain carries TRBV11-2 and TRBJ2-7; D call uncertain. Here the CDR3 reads CASSLAQEHYEQYF. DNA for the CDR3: TGTGCCAGCAGCTTAGCCCAGGAGCACTACGAGCAGTACTTC.